Below are 11 T cell receptor beta chains sequenced from a single sample in a study of monozygotic twins with inflammatory bowel disease. TCRdb reworked the 5' RACE reads into one entry per CDR3 protein, no DNA. In all, the sample yields approximately 400,000 distinct CDR3 sequences. The sequencing input was blood. Receptor source: a human donor with ulcerative colitis or Crohn's disease, or a healthy co-twin of an affected twin (not recorded which).

The V call is TRBV12-3 or TRBV12-4, the J call TRBJ2-2. There are 11 residues in the CDR3. CDR3 residues: CASSFGGELFF.

The CDR3 region is CASSRKNGGSSTDTQYF. The chain combines TRBV7-9 with TRBJ2-3; TCRdb calls TRBD1, which cannot be checked without DNA. The CDR3 is 17 amino acids. CDR1 and CDR2 (germline): SEHNR, FQNEAQ (reference sequence).

V gene TRBV3-1 combines with J gene TRBJ2-2. CDR1 and CDR2 (germline): LGHDT, YNNKEL (reference sequence). The CDR3 has 13 amino acids. The chain's CDR3 is CASSQDGTGELFF.

The chain combines TRBV5-6 with TRBJ2-7; absent DNA, TCRdb's TRBD1 call cannot be checked. This CDR3 has 16 residues. CDR1 and CDR2 (germline): SGHDT, YYEEEE. Here the CDR3 reads CASSLRGTWSSYEQYF. Looking up the rest from reference TRBV5-6 and TRBJ2-7 gives the full variable domain: DAGVTQSPTHLIKTRGQQVTLRCSPKSGHDTVSWYQQALGQGPQFIFQYYEEEERQRGNFPDRFSGHQFPNYSSELNVNALLLGDSALYLCASSLRGTWSSYEQYFGPGTRLTVT.

The rearrangement links TRBV20-1 to TRBJ2-3; the D gene TCRdb calls, TRBD2, cannot be checked with no DNA. Looked up from germline, CDR1 is DFQATT and CDR2 is SNEGSKA (reference sequence). The CDR3 loop spans 15 amino acids. The CDR3 is CSAMPLAGHTDTQYF.

The CDR3 reads CASSEVGEGRGYYEQYF. The chain has TRBV3-1 and TRBJ2-7; without DNA, the TCRdb call of TRBD1 cannot be checked. The CDR3 covers 17 residues. In germline, CDR1 is LGHDT, CDR2 YNNKEL (reference sequence).

The gene calls are TRBV28 and TRBJ2-6. The germline V gene encodes CDR1 MDHEN and CDR2 SYDVKM. The CDR3 contains 16 residues. This chain's CDR3 is CASSLSTVSGANVLTF.

The CDR3 region is CASRIGQTGNTIYF. The chain has TRBV2 and TRBJ1-3; the D call from TCRdb, TRBD1, cannot be confirmed without DNA. Germline V gene sequence: CDR1 SNHLY, CDR2 FYNNEI. This CDR3 comprises 14 residues.

The V and J genes are TRBV12-3 or TRBV12-4 and TRBJ2-2; the TRBD1 assignment by TCRdb is unverifiable without DNA. The CDR3 is made up of 19 amino acids. CDR3 sequence: CASSFTVNPGQGVTGELFF.

The chain has TRBV5-1 and TRBJ2-1; TCRdb designates TRBD2, a call that cannot be tested without DNA. The CDR3 consists of 15 residues. The V gene's germline CDR1 is SGHRS and CDR2 YFSETQ. CDR3: CASSPSGLADNEQFF. Complete variable domain (other parts from reference TRBV5-1 and TRBJ2-1): KAGVTQTPRYLIKTRGQQVTLSCSPISGHRSVSWYQQTPGQGLQFLFEYFSETQRNKGNFPGRFSGRQFSNSRSEMNVSTLELGDSALYLCASSPSGLADNEQFFGPGTRLTVL.

The chain uses TRBV20-1 and TRBJ2-1; TCRdb calls TRBD1, which cannot be checked without DNA. The germline gives CDR1 DFQATT, CDR2 SNEGSKA (reference sequence). The CDR3 has 22 amino acids. This CDR3 reads CSARQTRGSGLRSQASYNEQFF.